The source of this T cell receptor (beta chain) is a study of cytomegalovirus exposure and HLA in healthy donors. The length of the CDR3 is 15 residues. Germline assignment: CDR1 SGHNT and CDR2 YYREEE (reference sequence). V trimming: 3 bases; J trimming: 0 bases; junction bases outside the gene matches: 2. Both 60 Vbeta primers and 13 Jbeta primers went into the PCR. Repertoires were generated with immunoSEQ multiplex PCR, while TCRdb's copy carries only in-frame clones and drops some. The table lists around 180,000 clones, about 78% of them singletons. This receptor was taken from a man aged 60-69 years in good health and CMV-seronegative. The chain couples TRBV5-4 to TRBJ1-4; 7 nucleotides match TRBD1. Material for sequencing was PBMCs. The CDR3 nucleotides are TGTGCCAGCAGCTCACAGGGGTCAACTAATGAAAAACTGTTTTTT. Amino acids: CASSSQGSTNEKLFF.